This T cell receptor beta chain appears in the sequencing data of a study of coeliac disease. The CDR3 extends over 14 amino acids. V shed 4 bases and J shed 0 bases, with 9 bases lying between them. CDR1 and CDR2 (germline): SNHLY, FYNNEI. Repertoires were generated with immunoSEQ multiplex PCR, while TCRdb's copy carries only in-frame clones and drops some. The data show 1,500 to 2,000 clones, with 73% seen just once and about 12% held by the top ten. Turning to this clone: Its antigen is currently unknown.

Overall study results and limits: Unbiased detection of gliadin-specific T cells was judged not feasible with this approach. Active celiac intraepithelial and lamina propria samples had lower TRB and TRG clonality than control samples. Few TRB amino acid sequences were shared between samples; most were unique.

This chain uses TRBV2 with TRBJ1-1; tentatively, D is TRBD1 (5 bases). Source material: lymphocytes from the gut lamina propria. This clonotype originated in a human donor without celiac disease. The CDR3 sequence: CASSGGSLNTEAFF. The DNA for the CDR3 is TGTGCCAGCAGTGGGGGCAGTCTGAACACTGAAGCTTTCTTT.